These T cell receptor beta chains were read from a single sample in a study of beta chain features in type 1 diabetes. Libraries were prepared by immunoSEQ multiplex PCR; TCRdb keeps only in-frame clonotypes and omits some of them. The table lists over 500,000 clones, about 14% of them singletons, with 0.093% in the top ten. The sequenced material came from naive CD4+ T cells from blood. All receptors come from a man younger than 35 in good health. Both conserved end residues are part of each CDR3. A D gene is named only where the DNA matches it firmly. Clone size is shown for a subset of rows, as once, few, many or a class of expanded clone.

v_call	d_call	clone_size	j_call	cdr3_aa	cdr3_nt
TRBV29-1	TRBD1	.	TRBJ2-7	CSVGGQGFYEQYF	TGCAGCGTTGGAGGACAGGGTTTCTACGAGCAGTACTTC
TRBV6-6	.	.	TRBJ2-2	CASSYSPALTGELFF	TGTGCCAGCAGTTACTCCCCAGCGCTCACCGGGGAGCTGTTTTTT
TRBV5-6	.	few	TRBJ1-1	CASWLLVGQNEAFF	TGTGCCAGCTGGCTTTTGGTCGGACAGAACGAAGCTTTCTTT
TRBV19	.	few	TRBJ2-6	CASSNAASGANVLTF	TGTGCCAGTAGTAACGCAGCCTCTGGGGCCAACGTCCTGACTTTC
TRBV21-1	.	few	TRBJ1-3	CASSNRNLSFRGNTIYF	TGTGCCAGCAGCAATCGGAACTTATCCTTTAGGGGAAACACCATATATTTT
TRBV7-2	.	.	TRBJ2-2	CASSFGNRDTGELFF	TGTGCCAGCAGCTTTGGAAATAGGGACACCGGGGAGCTGTTTTTT
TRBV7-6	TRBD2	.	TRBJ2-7	CASSRSGGSPNYEQYF	TGTGCCAGCAGCCGTAGCGGGGGTAGTCCAAACTACGAGCAGTACTTC
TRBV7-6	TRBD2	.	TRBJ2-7	CASSPGLAGVEQYF	TGTGCCAGCAGCCCCGGACTAGCGGGAGTCGAGCAGTACTTC
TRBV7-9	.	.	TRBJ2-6	CASSLTGARLSGANVLTF	TGTGCCAGCAGCCTGACAGGAGCCCGACTCTCTGGGGCCAACGTCCTGACTTTC
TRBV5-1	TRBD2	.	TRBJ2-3	CATATSGQTDTQYF	TGCGCCACCGCGACTAGCGGGCAGACAGATACGCAGTATTTT
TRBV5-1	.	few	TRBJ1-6	CASSLGASGQHNSPLHF	TGCGCCAGCAGCTTGGGTGCCAGTGGACAGCATAATTCACCCCTCCACTTT
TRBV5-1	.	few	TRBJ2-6	CASRVVGSGANVLTF	TGCGCCAGCAGAGTCGTAGGCTCTGGGGCCAACGTCCTGACTTTC
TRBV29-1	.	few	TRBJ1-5	CSVQQGSKAGDQPQHF	TGCAGCGTACAACAGGGATCCAAGGCGGGGGATCAGCCCCAGCATTTT
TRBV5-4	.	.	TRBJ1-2	CASSLEGRAYGYTF	TGTGCCAGCAGCTTGGAAGGACGGGCCTATGGCTACACCTTC
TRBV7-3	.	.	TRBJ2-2	CASRLTGTAGTGELFF	TGTGCCAGCAGATTAACTGGGACGGCGGGAACCGGGGAGCTGTTTTTT
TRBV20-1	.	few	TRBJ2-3	CSASTDTQYF	TGCAGTGCCTCAACAGATACGCAGTATTTT
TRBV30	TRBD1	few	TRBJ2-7	CAWFTYRGPTYEQYF	TGTGCCTGGTTTACTTACAGGGGCCCCACCTACGAGCAGTACTTC
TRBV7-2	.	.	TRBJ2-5	CASSVGVTQYF	TGTGCCAGCAGCGTGGGTGTGACCCAGTACTTC
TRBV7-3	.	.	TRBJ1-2	CASSLSENYGYTF	TGTGCCAGCAGCTTATCAGAGAACTATGGCTACACCTTC
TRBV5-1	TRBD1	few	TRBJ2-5	CASSSGDRGLGETQYF	TGCGCCAGCAGCAGCGGGGACAGGGGTCTCGGAGAGACCCAGTACTTC
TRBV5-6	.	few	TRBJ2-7	CASSGTGEVYEQYF	TGTGCCAGCAGTGGGACGGGGGAAGTCTACGAGCAGTACTTC
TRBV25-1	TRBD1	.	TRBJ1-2	CASSPLRDRSYGYTF	TGTGCCAGCAGTCCCCTCCGGGACAGATCCTATGGCTACACCTTC
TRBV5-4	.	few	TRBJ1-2	CASSLTGRVDYGYTF	TGTGCCAGCAGCTTAACAGGGAGGGTGGACTATGGCTACACCTTC
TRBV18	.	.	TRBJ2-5	CASSTAGAFGETQYF	TGTGCCAGCTCAACGGCCGGGGCATTCGGGGAGACCCAGTACTTC
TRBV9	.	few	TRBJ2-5	CASSSRDGAQYF	TGTGCCAGCAGCTCCCGGGACGGAGCCCAGTACTTC
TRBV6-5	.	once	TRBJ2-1	CASPPPGPIGHEQFF	TGTGCCAGCCCCCCCCCGGGACCCATCGGGCATGAGCAGTTCTTC
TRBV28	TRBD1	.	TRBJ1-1	CASSLLQGPEAFF	TGTGCCAGCAGTTTACTACAGGGGCCTGAAGCTTTCTTT
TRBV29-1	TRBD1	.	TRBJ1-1	CSVDRGAEAFF	TGCAGCGTCGACAGGGGGGCTGAAGCTTTCTTT
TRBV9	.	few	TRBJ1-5	CASSVGKTHQPQHF	TGTGCCAGCAGCGTAGGGAAGACTCATCAGCCCCAGCATTTT
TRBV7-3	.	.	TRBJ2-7	CASSSPGGAQYF	TGTGCCAGCAGCTCACCCGGAGGGGCCCAGTACTTC
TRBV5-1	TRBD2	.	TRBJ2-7	CASSLSPGGLDEQYF	TGCGCCAGCAGCTTGTCCCCGGGGGGGCTCGACGAGCAGTACTTC
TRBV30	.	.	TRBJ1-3	CAWSIRAGTGNTIYF	TGTGCCTGGAGTATTCGGGCAGGGACAGGAAACACCATATATTTT
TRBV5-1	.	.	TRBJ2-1	CASSLTPINEQFF	TGCGCCAGCAGCCTAACGCCCATTAATGAGCAGTTCTTC
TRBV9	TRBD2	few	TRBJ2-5	CASSVTTSGGAETQYF	TGTGCCAGCAGCGTGACGACTAGCGGGGGGGCGGAGACCCAGTACTTC
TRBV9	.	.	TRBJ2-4	CASSVLGGPKNIQYF	TGTGCCAGCAGCGTGTTAGGGGGTCCCAAAAACATTCAGTACTTC
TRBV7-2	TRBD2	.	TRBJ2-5	CASSPRTSGTQETQYF	TGTGCCAGCAGCCCGAGGACTAGCGGAACCCAAGAGACCCAGTACTTC
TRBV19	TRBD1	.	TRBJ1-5	CATSGQGVMGQPQHF	TGTGCCACCTCAGGACAGGGAGTCATGGGTCAGCCCCAGCATTTT
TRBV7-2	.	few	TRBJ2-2	CASSLAEDRGSARELFF	TGTGCCAGCAGCTTAGCCGAGGACCGGGGCTCGGCCCGGGAGCTGTTTTTT
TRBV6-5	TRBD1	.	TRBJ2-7	CASRLGTAEQYF	TGTGCCAGCAGACTCGGGACAGCCGAGCAGTACTTC
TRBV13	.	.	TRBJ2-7	CASSLERWSSYEQYF	TGTGCCAGCAGCTTAGAGCGGTGGAGCTCCTACGAGCAGTACTTC
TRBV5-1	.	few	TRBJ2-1	CASSLTRSSYNEQFF	TGCGCCAGCAGCTTGACCAGGAGCTCCTACAATGAGCAGTTCTTC
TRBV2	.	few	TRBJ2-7	CASSDLRQAYEQYF	TGTGCCAGCAGTGACTTGAGACAAGCCTACGAGCAGTACTTC
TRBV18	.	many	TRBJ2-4	CASSPSRGKYF	TGTGCCAGCTCACCAAGCCGTGGCAAGTACTTC
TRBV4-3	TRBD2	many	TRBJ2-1	CASSQGLAGYNEQFF	TGCGCCAGCAGCCAAGGGCTAGCGGGCTACAATGAGCAGTTCTTC
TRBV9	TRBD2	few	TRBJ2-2	CASSRGRNTGELFF	TGTGCCAGCAGCCGCGGGAGAAACACCGGGGAGCTGTTTTTT
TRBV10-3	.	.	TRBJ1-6	CAIRTGAESPLHF	TGTGCCATCAGGACGGGGGCAGAGTCACCCCTCCACTTT
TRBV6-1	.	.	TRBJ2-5	CASTRLAAETQYF	TGTGCCAGCACCCGGTTAGCCGCAGAGACCCAGTACTTC
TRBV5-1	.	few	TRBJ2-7	CASKSRGTYEQYF	TGCGCCAGCAAGAGCAGGGGTACCTACGAGCAGTACTTC
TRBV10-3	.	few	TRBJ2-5	CAISVRGQQETQYF	TGTGCCATCAGCGTCCGGGGGCAACAAGAGACCCAGTACTTC
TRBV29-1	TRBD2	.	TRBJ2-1	CSGSNRLAGIREQFF	TGCAGCGGTTCGAACCGGCTAGCGGGAATTCGTGAGCAGTTCTTC